This T cell receptor (beta chain) stems from a study of cytomegalovirus exposure and HLA in healthy donors. General study points: TCR beta V- and J-gene trimming, according to a later analysis, was linked to a missense DCLRE1C variant.

The germline V gene has CDR1 SGHRS and CDR2 YFSETQ. The length of the CDR3 is 16 residues. Trimming pared 1 base from V and 1 base from J, leaving 14 bases between. 13 Jbeta primers and 60 Vbeta primers were used for the PCR. The table came from immunoSEQ multiplex PCR; TCRdb's copy has only in-frame clones and leaves some out. The sample lists about 140,000 clones; less than 80% were seen once. A word on this clone: Its antigen is not known.

The specimen was PBMCs. The V and J genes are TRBV5-1 and TRBJ1-1, with a weak D call TRBD1 (5 bases). The origin of this receptor is a man aged 50-59 years in good health and CMV-seropositive. The CDR3 region is CASSLMGRGANTEAFF. CDR3 DNA: TGCGCCAGCAGCTTGATGGGGCGGGGTGCGAACACTGAAGCTTTCTTT.